This is a list of T cell receptor beta chains from one sample in a study of beta chain features in type 1 diabetes. The table came from immunoSEQ multiplex PCR; TCRdb's copy has only in-frame clones and leaves some out. The repertoire has 640,000 or so clones, roughly 13% of them found once; the top ten carry 0.02% to 0.025%. The sample was naive CD4+ T cells from blood. These receptors all come from a young man with type 1 diabetes. The CDR3 runs from the conserved cysteine through the conserved F or W. The order of the fields is clone size, J gene, D gene, V gene, CDR3 protein, CDR3 DNA. The D gene is left open where the match is weak. A clone size is listed for some rows: how often the clone was seen (once, few, many), or a class if it is expanded.

few | TRBJ1-2 | NA | TRBV27 | CASSPDRYGYTF | TGTGCCAGCAGTCCGGACAGATATGGCTACACCTTC
NA | TRBJ2-3 | TRBD2 | TRBV2 | CASLAVTQYF | TGTGCCAGCCTAGCGGTTACGCAGTATTTT
few | TRBJ1-2 | TRBD1 | TRBV30 | CAWSGQGGGYTF | TGTGCCTGGAGTGGACAGGGGGGCGGCTACACCTTC
NA | TRBJ2-3 | TRBD1 | TRBV27 | CASKVQGAGDTQYF | TGTGCCAGCAAAGTACAGGGGGCAGGAGATACGCAGTATTTT
NA | TRBJ1-2 | NA | TRBV27 | CASSLEGGNYGYTF | TGTGCCAGCAGTTTGGAAGGCGGTAACTATGGCTACACCTTC
few | TRBJ1-5 | NA | TRBV19 | CASSAGPSNQPQHF | TGTGCCAGTAGTGCGGGGCCGAGCAATCAGCCCCAGCATTTT
few | TRBJ1-1 | NA | TRBV2 | CASSNTGSSEAFF | TGTGCCAGCAGTAACACAGGTTCATCTGAAGCTTTCTTT
NA | TRBJ1-3 | NA | TRBV13 | CASSLAAGSGNTIYF | TGTGCCAGCAGCTTAGCGGCGGGGTCAGGAAACACCATATATTTT
NA | TRBJ1-2 | NA | TRBV5-4 | CASSLEGVIAF | TGTGCCAGCAGCTTGGAGGGGGTTATCGCCTTC
NA | TRBJ2-5 | NA | TRBV10-2 | CASSETPQETQYF | TGCGCCAGCAGTGAGACGCCGCAAGAGACCCAGTACTTC
NA | TRBJ1-6 | NA | TRBV18 | CASSPGNRAHSPLHF | TGTGCCAGCTCACCCGGGAACAGGGCTCATTCACCCCTCCACTTT
few | TRBJ2-5 | NA | TRBV27 | CASSRGETQYF | TGTGCCAGCAGTAGGGGCGAGACCCAGTACTTC
NA | TRBJ2-7 | TRBD2 | TRBV4-1 | CASSRQGTSGGVRGRYEQYF | TGCGCCAGCAGCCGACAAGGGACTAGCGGGGGGGTACGAGGACGGTACGAGCAGTACTTC
NA | TRBJ1-5 | NA | TRBV10-3 | CAISLNGEDQPQHF | TGTGCCATCAGTCTCAATGGGGAGGATCAGCCCCAGCATTTT
once | TRBJ2-1 | TRBD1 | TRBV5-1 | CASSLRTGGPYNEQFF | TGCGCCAGCAGCTTGAGGACAGGGGGCCCCTACAATGAGCAGTTCTTC
NA | TRBJ2-5 | NA | TRBV7-9 | CASSLRTLQETQYF | TGTGCCAGCAGCCTCCGGACATTACAAGAGACCCAGTACTTC
NA | TRBJ2-4 | NA | TRBV11-2 | CASSPRQYQNIQYF | TGTGCCAGCAGCCCCCGACAGTATCAAAACATTCAGTACTTC
few | TRBJ2-5 | NA | TRBV15 | CATSRGGVQETQYF | TGTGCCACCAGCAGAGGAGGAGTCCAAGAGACCCAGTACTTC
few | TRBJ2-1 | NA | TRBV19 | CASRGARGYNEQFF | TGTGCCAGCCGCGGGGCCCGCGGGTACAATGAGCAGTTCTTC
many | TRBJ1-6 | NA | TRBV30 | CAWSTEGVQNSPLHF | TGTGCCTGGAGTACGGAGGGGGTGCAAAATTCACCCCTCCACTTT
NA | TRBJ1-4 | NA | TRBV30 | CAWSDGGIEKLFF | TGTGCCTGGAGTGACGGAGGAATCGAAAAACTGTTTTTT
NA | TRBJ2-2 | NA | TRBV30 | CAWGTGTAGELFF | TGTGCCTGGGGGACGGGGACGGCCGGGGAGCTGTTTTTT
NA | TRBJ1-1 | NA | TRBV5-6 | CASSPGGTNTEAFF | TGTGCCAGCAGCCCGGGAGGGACGAACACTGAAGCTTTCTTT
NA | TRBJ2-4 | NA | TRBV10-3 | CAISGGQGGPTKNIQYF | TGTGCCATCAGTGGTGGTCAGGGGGGGCCGACCAAAAACATTCAGTACTTC
few | TRBJ1-2 | TRBD1 | TRBV29-1 | CSVVHYHRDSTSRGGYTF | TGCAGCGTAGTACATTACCACCGGGACAGCACCTCCAGGGGTGGCTACACCTTC
NA | TRBJ2-3 | NA | TRBV7-9 | CASRRAEAGPADTQYF | TGTGCCAGCCGCCGCGCTGAGGCGGGCCCGGCCGATACGCAGTATTTT
NA | TRBJ1-2 | TRBD1 | TRBV4-2 | CASSQGFTRLTGDYGYTF | TGTGCCAGCAGCCAAGGTTTTACCCGGCTCACAGGGGACTATGGCTACACCTTC
NA | TRBJ2-1 | NA | TRBV7-9 | CASSLGQINEQFF | TGTGCCAGCAGCTTAGGTCAGATCAATGAGCAGTTCTTC
NA | TRBJ2-7 | NA | TRBV7-9 | CASSFSGQPQRDEQYF | TGTGCCAGCAGCTTCTCCGGACAGCCCCAGAGGGACGAGCAGTACTTC
many | TRBJ2-4 | TRBD2 | TRBV10-3 | CAISESSGEGNIQYF | TGTGCCATCAGTGAGTCGAGTGGGGAGGGAAACATTCAGTACTTC
NA | TRBJ2-5 | NA | TRBV9 | CASSVVGGETQYF | TGTGCCAGCAGCGTAGTGGGGGGCGAGACCCAGTACTTC
NA | TRBJ1-1 | NA | TRBV7-9 | CASSGEDRAEAFF | TGTGCCAGCAGCGGCGAAGACAGAGCTGAAGCTTTCTTT
few | TRBJ2-3 | NA | TRBV9 | CASRAGQTTDTQYF | TGTGCCAGCAGGGCGGGACAGACCACAGATACGCAGTATTTT
few | TRBJ1-4 | NA | TRBV29-1 | CSVDPGGEKLFF | TGCAGCGTTGACCCGGGCGGAGAAAAACTGTTTTTT
few | TRBJ2-3 | TRBD2 | TRBV5-4 | CASSPRVAGITDTQYF | TGTGCCAGCAGCCCCCGGGTAGCGGGGATCACAGATACGCAGTATTTT
NA | TRBJ1-1 | NA | TRBV6-1 | CASRRGREAFF | TGTGCCAGCAGGAGGGGACGAGAAGCTTTCTTT